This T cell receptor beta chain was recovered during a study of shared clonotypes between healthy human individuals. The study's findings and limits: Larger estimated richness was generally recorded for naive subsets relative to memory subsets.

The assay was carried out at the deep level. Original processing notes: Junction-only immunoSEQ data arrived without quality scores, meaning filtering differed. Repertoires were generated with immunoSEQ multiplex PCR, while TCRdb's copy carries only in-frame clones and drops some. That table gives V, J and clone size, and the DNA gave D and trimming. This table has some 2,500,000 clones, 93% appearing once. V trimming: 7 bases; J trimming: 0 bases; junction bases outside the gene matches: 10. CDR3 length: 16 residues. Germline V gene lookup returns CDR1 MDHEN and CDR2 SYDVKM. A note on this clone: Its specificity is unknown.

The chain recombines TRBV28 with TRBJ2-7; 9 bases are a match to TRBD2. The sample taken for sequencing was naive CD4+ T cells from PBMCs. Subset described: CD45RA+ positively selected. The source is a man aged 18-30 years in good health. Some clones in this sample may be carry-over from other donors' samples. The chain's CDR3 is CASTKIRTSVSYEQYF. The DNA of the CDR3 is TGTGCCAGCACTAAGATCAGGACTAGCGTCTCCTACGAGCAGTACTTC.